The clone carrying this TCR beta chain was observed a few times. Its matching antigen is unknown. In the PCR, 60 Vbeta and 13 Jbeta primers were used. The table came from immunoSEQ multiplex PCR; TCRdb's copy has only in-frame clones and leaves some out. The table shows some 180,000 clones, with 80% occurring only once. This sample stems from a study of cytomegalovirus exposure and HLA in healthy donors. Study in general: Out of around 360 genotyped donors, about 80% belonged to the Caucasian-associated ancestry cluster.

The study's findings and limits: Analysis was carried out at a later point, and it linked a missense DCLRE1C variant to TCR beta V- and J-gene trimming. Accurate HLA-A and HLA-B prediction from TCR beta sequences was reported for most subjects. Excluded: some indistinguishable V segments such as TRBV6-2 and TRBV6-3.

V dropped 6 bases and J dropped 4; count of bases not matched to a gene: 5. CDR1 SNHLY and CDR2 FYNNEI come from the germline V gene. This CDR3 comprises 13 residues. Material: PBMCs. This clonotype originated in a woman aged 30 to 39 in good health and CMV-seronegative. The chain is built from TRBV2 and TRBJ2-7, with 8 bases identical to TRBD1. The CDR3 DNA follows: TGTGCCAGCAGCCGCGGACAGGGATACGAGCAGTACTTC. Translation: CASSRGQGYEQYF.